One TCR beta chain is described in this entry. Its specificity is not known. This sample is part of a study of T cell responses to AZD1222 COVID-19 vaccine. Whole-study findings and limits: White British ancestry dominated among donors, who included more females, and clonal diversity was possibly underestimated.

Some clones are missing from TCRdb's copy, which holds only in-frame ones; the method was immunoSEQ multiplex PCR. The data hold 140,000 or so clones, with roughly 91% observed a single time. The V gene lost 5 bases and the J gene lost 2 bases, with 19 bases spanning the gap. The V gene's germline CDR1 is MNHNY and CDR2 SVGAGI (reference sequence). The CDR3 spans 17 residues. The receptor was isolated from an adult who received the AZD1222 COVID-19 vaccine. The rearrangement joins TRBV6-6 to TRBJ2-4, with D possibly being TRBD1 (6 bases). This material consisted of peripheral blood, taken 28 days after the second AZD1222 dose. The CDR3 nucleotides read TGTGCCAGCAGTCGCTCCCTGACCACAGGGACCAAAAACATTCAGTACTTC. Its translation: CASSRSLTTGTKNIQYF.